These 32 T cell receptor beta chains originate from one sample sequenced in a study of blood T cells in healthy people across ages. The second PCR ran about 7 to 12 cycles with a sample-barcoded 5' primer and J-beta primers. A single record per CDR3 protein comes from TCRdb applying MiXCR to the 5' RACE reads. In the table there are 1.5 million to 2 million distinct CDR3 sequences, over 25% of which are singletons. Sequencing input: blood. Receptors were obtained from a woman aged 25 to 39 in good health.

This chain links TRBV7-2 with TRBJ2-7; TRBD2 agrees at 10 bases. CDR1 and CDR2 (germline): SGHTA, FQGNSA. With 6 bases clipped from V and 2 bases from J, the junction kept 7 bases outside the gene matches. The CDR3 covers 15 residues. The CDR3 here is CASSPGTSAAYEQYF. DNA for the CDR3: TGTGCCAGCAGTCCGGGGACTAGCGCCGCCTACGAGCAGTACTTC.

This clonotype was counted only a few times. The chain employs TRBV19 and TRBJ2-1; D is possibly TRBD1 (6 bases). This CDR3 is 16 amino acids long. V lost 7 bases and J 3 bases, leaving 19 bases between the germline ends. In germline, CDR1 is LNHDA, CDR2 SQIVND (reference sequence). The CDR3 protein is CASTDPGGQGYNEQFF. In nucleotides, the CDR3 is TGTGCCAGTACCGACCCTGGGGGCCAAGGCTACAATGAGCAGTTCTTC.

The V gene is TRBV18, the J gene TRBJ2-5, with D uncertain. Trimming stripped 2 bases from V and 4 bases from J, with 8 bases between. This CDR3 contains 13 residues. Looked up from germline, CDR1 is KGHSH and CDR2 is LQKENI. The CDR3 DNA is TGTGCCAGCTCACCAGAGAGTGGAGAGACCCAGTACTTC. Translated: CASSPESGETQYF.

This clonotype was counted at least ten times. The chain carries TRBV20-1 and TRBJ2-7, with D perhaps matching TRBD2 (5 bases). This CDR3 region has 12 residues. The germline V gene has CDR1 DFQATT and CDR2 SNEGSKA (reference sequence). V lost 3 bases and J 1 base, leaving 7 bases between the germline ends. CDR3 loop: CSASEGSYEQYF. The CDR3 DNA follows: TGCAGTGCTAGCGAGGGATCCTACGAGCAGTACTTC.

V gene TRBV6-1 combines with J gene TRBJ2-5; no reliable D call. The ends were cut back, 11 bases at V and 5 bases at J, with 9 bases in the middle. Germline assignment: CDR1 MNHNS and CDR2 SASEGT. The CDR3 totals 10 residues. The CDR3 region has the DNA TGTGCCGCAGAATCGGAGACCCAGTACTTC. Translated, it gives CAAESETQYF.

J is TRBJ2-7 and V is TRBV2; TRBD1 is a possible D gene (5 bases). V was trimmed by 5 bases and J by 2 bases, leaving 13 bases between them. Per germline, CDR1 SNHLY and CDR2 FYNNEI. CDR3 length equals 14 residues. This CDR3 reads CASSINRSAYEQYF. Here the CDR3 DNA reads TGTGCCAGCAGTATCAACAGGTCGGCCTACGAGCAGTACTTC.

This clonotype showed up just a few times. One end of the junction does not line up with germline, which may come from a read error. The rearrangement links TRBV30 to TRBJ1-2, with D unresolved. The CDR3 length is 15 residues. The germline gives CDR1 GTSNPN, CDR2 SVGIG (reference sequence). The CDR3 reads CAWSVGQVLNYDYTF. Written as DNA, the CDR3 is TGTGCCTGGAGTGTTGGCCAGGTCCTAAACTATGACTACACCTTC.

In its sample, this clonotype was seen a few times. V and J are TRBV27 and TRBJ2-7, with D possibly matching TRBD2 (7 bases). Germline CDR1 and CDR2: MNHEY and SMNVEV (reference sequence). V was trimmed by 6 bases and J by 7 bases, leaving 19 bases between them. The CDR3 extends over 14 amino acids. DNA of the CDR3: TGTGCCAGCAGCCCTGGGGGAGGGGGGTGGGAGCAGTACTTC. Residues: CASSPGGGGWEQYF.

This clonotype was recorded a few times. This rearrangement joins TRBV5-1 to TRBJ1-6; unclear D gene. The ends were cut back, 4 bases at V and 0 bases at J, with 11 bases in the middle. Germline V lookup: CDR1 SGHRS, CDR2 YFSETQ. This CDR3 spans 16 amino acids. CDR3 nucleotide sequence: TGCGCCAGCAGCCTGTCTCAGAGCTCCTATAATTCACCCCTCCACTTT. Translated: CASSLSQSSYNSPLHF.

CDR3 loop: CASSRKLGTITDTQYF. CDR3 sequence (DNA): TGTGCCAGCAGCCGCAAACTCGGGACTATAACAGATACGCAGTATTTT. The J gene is TRBJ2-3, the V gene TRBV14; 7 nucleotides agree with TRBD2. Germline V gene lookup returns CDR1 SGHDN and CDR2 FVKESK. The CDR3 covers 16 residues. With V trimmed by 4 bases and J by 3 bases, 10 bases remained unmatched.

The chain carries TRBV29-1 and TRBJ1-4; D unclear. Trimming removed 5 bases at V and 5 bases at J, with 3 bases between. The CDR3 has 10 residues. The germline gives CDR1 SQVTM, CDR2 ANQGSEA. CDR3 loop: CSVFNEKLFF. The CDR3 DNA reads as TGCAGCGTTTTCAATGAAAAACTGTTTTTT. The full variable domain, completed using reference TRBV29-1 and TRBJ1-4, is SAVISQKPSRDICQRGTSLTIQCQVDSQVTMMFWYRQQPGQSLTLIATANQGSEATYESGFVIDKFPISRPNLTFSTLTVSNMSPEDSSIYLCSVFNEKLFFGSGTQLSVL.

This chain joins TRBV6-1 and TRBJ1-3; 7 bases are shared with TRBD1. Unmatched junction bases numbered 10, after V lost 5 bases and J lost 0 bases. The CDR3 consists of 17 residues. Per germline, CDR1 MNHNS and CDR2 SASEGT. The CDR3: CASSRSTGISSGNTIYF. In DNA, the CDR3 is TGTGCCAGCAGTAGATCGACAGGGATCAGCTCTGGAAACACCATATATTTT.

This chain uses TRBV5-1 with TRBJ2-7, with D perhaps matching TRBD1 (6 bases). The CDR3 sequence is 14 residues long. Germline lookup yields CDR1 SGHRS and CDR2 YFSETQ. Trimming shortened V by 1 base and J by 2 bases, and 10 bases separated the two germline ends. This CDR3 reads CASSLRGNAYEQYF. For the CDR3, the DNA is TGCGCCAGCAGCTTGAGGGGGAACGCCTACGAGCAGTACTTC.

The J gene is TRBJ1-4, the V gene TRBV12-3 or TRBV12-4; D is perhaps TRBD1 (6 bases). The CDR3 is 13 amino acids. V lost 5 bases to trimming and J lost 8 bases, with 12 bases between them. CDR3 nucleotides: TGTGCCAGCAGTGGGGTGGGGGCGGAAAAACTGTTTTTT. The encoded protein is CASSGVGAEKLFF.

This clonotype has more than one count but fewer than ten. J is TRBJ2-4 and V is TRBV6-5; TRBD1 matches at 8 bases. The better agreement between TRBJ2-7 and the DNA end casts doubt on the J call. This CDR3 is 16 amino acids long. Per the germline V gene, CDR1 is MNHEY and CDR2 is SVGAGI. CDR3 DNA sequence: TGTGCCAGCAGTCGGATAGGTAGGACAGGGTCTCGCGAGCAGTACTTC. Protein sequence: CASSRIGRTGSREQYF.

This chain connects TRBV7-9 to TRBJ1-2, with D hard to call. From germline, CDR1 is SEHNR and CDR2 FQNEAQ (reference sequence). The CDR3 spans 18 residues. Trimming pared 4 bases from V and 3 bases from J, leaving 24 bases between. Written as DNA, the CDR3 is TGTGCCAGCAGCTCCGAAGACCGACCTACTGGGCCCTACTATGGCTACACCTTC. Translating it yields CASSSEDRPTGPYYGYTF. The full variable domain, with the rest looked up from reference TRBV7-9 and TRBJ1-2, is DTGVSQNPRHKITKRGQNVTFRCDPISEHNRLYWYRQTLGQGPEFLTYFQNEAQLEKSRLLSDRFSAERPKGSFSTLEIQRTEQGDSAMYLCASSSEDRPTGPYYGYTFGSGTRLTVV.

The J gene is TRBJ1-2, the V gene TRBV24-1, with D hard to call. In germline, CDR1 is KGHDR, CDR2 SFDVKD. This CDR3 spans 14 amino acids. Trimming shortened V by 4 bases and J by 2 bases, and 10 bases separated the two germline ends. The DNA for the CDR3 is TGTGCCACCAGTGAACCGACTCAAAACTATGGCTACACCTTC. Protein product: CATSEPTQNYGYTF.

The rearrangement uses TRBV20-1 and TRBJ1-5; tentatively, D is TRBD1 (6 bases). The CDR3 is 14 residues long. The V gene's germline CDR1 is DFQATT and CDR2 SNEGSKA (reference sequence). V lost 2 bases and J 6 bases, leaving 14 bases between the germline ends. CDR3 bases: TGCAGTGCTAGACCAGGACGGGGGGCTCAGCCCCAGCATTTT. Encoded protein: CSARPGRGAQPQHF.

As to this clonotype: One end of the junction varies from germline; a read error may be responsible. The V and J genes are TRBV7-2 and TRBJ2-5, with 8 bases that match TRBD1. The CDR3 is 15 amino acids. Germline V lookup: CDR1 SGHTA, CDR2 FQGNSA. CDR3 protein: CASSLQGASQGTQYF. CDR3 sequence (DNA): TGTGCCAGCAGCCTCCAGGGGGCGAGTCAAGGGACCCAGTACTTC.

Worth noting for this clonotype: A much larger clone is a single base away; this may be a read error. This sequence joins TRBV12-3 or TRBV12-4 and TRBJ2-6; possible D gene TRBD1, 6 bases. The CDR3 covers 15 residues. DNA of the CDR3: TGTACCAGCAGTGCCCCAGGGGATGGGGCCAACGTCCTGACTTTC. Protein: CTSSAPGDGANVLTF.

Turning to this clonotype: A much larger clonotype is one base distant, so this may be a read error. The CDR3 does not end in the conserved phenylalanine or tryptophan, so this is likely a read error. The genes are TRBV29-1 and TRBJ1-5; 8 positions agree with TRBD1. Germline V CDR1 and CDR2: SQVTM, ANQGSEA. The CDR3 spans 13 residues. Germline trimming cut 5 bases from V and 3 bases from J; bases unmatched to any gene: 3. CDR3 nucleotides: TGCAGCGTTTCCCAGGGGGCCAATCAGCCCCAGCATTTG. Translated, it gives CSVSQGANQPQHL.

This chain uses TRBV28 with TRBJ2-7, with D tentatively TRBD1 or TRBD2 (5 bases each). V was clipped by 6 bases and J by 2 bases, with 14 bases between them. This CDR3 is built from 14 residues. CDR1 is MDHEN, CDR2 SYDVKM, per germline. The CDR3 sequence: CASRLEGTPYEQYF. Here the CDR3 DNA reads TGTGCCAGCAGGTTAGAGGGGACCCCCTACGAGCAGTACTTC.

The V gene is TRBV20-1, the J gene TRBJ1-1; 9 bases align to TRBD1. The length of the CDR3 is 13 residues. From germline, CDR1 is DFQATT and CDR2 SNEGSKA (reference sequence). With 4 bases clipped from V and 3 bases from J, the junction kept 3 bases outside the gene matches. The CDR3 loop is CSAMDRGDTEAFF. In DNA form, the CDR3 reads TGCAGTGCTATGGACAGGGGTGACACTGAAGCTTTCTTT.

The gene calls are TRBV27 and TRBJ2-7, with 10 bases matching TRBD2. CDR1 and CDR2 from the germline V gene are MNHEY and SMNVEV (reference sequence). V dropped 2 bases and J dropped 6; count of bases not matched to a gene: 4. The CDR3 runs 14 residues. The CDR3 bases are TGTGCCAGCAGTTTAAGTCTAGCGGGAGCCGAGCAGTACTTC. It is translated as CASSLSLAGAEQYF.

There are a few counts of this clonotype. V is TRBV6-2 or TRBV6-3 and J is TRBJ2-7; D possibly corresponds to TRBD1 (5 bases). The CDR3 is 14 amino acids. Germline V gene data show CDR1 as MNHEY and CDR2 as SVGEGT. Trimming pared 5 bases from V and 6 bases from J, leaving 17 bases between. As DNA, the CDR3 is TGTGCCAGCAGTCCTCTAAACAGGCGTAGCGAGCAGTACTTC. The encoded protein is CASSPLNRRSEQYF.

This clonotype was seen a handful of times. This chain uses TRBV7-3 with TRBJ2-5; 7 bases are a match to TRBD1. The ends lost 8 bases at V and 2 bases at J; junction bases unmatched: 5. Looked up from germline, CDR1 is SGHTA and CDR2 is FQGTGA. The CDR3 has 13 residues. The CDR3, as DNA: TGTGCCAGCGCCAAGGGACAGCAAGAGACCCAGTACTTC. Amino acids: CASAKGQQETQYF.

This clonotype has more than one count but fewer than ten. One end of the junction varies from germline; a read error may be responsible. V and J are TRBV5-1 and TRBJ2-5; 8 bases are a match to TRBD1. Germline-derived CDR1 and CDR2 are SGHRS and YFSETQ. The CDR3 is 14 residues long. The CDR3 sequence: CASSSTRGLETQYF. The DNA of the CDR3 is TGCGCCAGTAGCTCGACCAGGGGGCTAGAGACCCAGTACTTC. The complete variable domain, with remaining parts taken from reference TRBV5-1 and TRBJ2-5, reads KAGVTQTPRYLIKTRGQQVTLSCSPISGHRSVSWYQQTPGQGLQFLFEYFSETQRNKGNFPGRFSGRQFSNSRSEMNVSTLELGDSALYLCASSSTRGLETQYFGPGTRLLVL.

This chain links TRBV12-3 or TRBV12-4 with TRBJ2-3, with unresolved D. With 6 bases removed from V and 6 bases from J, the gap between germline ends came to 13 bases. The CDR3 sequence is 13 residues long. The CDR3 spells CASSGAMGDTQYF. DNA of the CDR3: TGTGCCAGCAGCGGAGCGATGGGGGATACGCAGTATTTT.

This clonotype was counted a few times. Sequence at one end of the junction differs from germline and may be a read error. The chain employs TRBV7-2 and TRBJ2-1, with 8 bases lining up with TRBD2. The CDR3 sequence is 16 residues long. Germline-derived CDR1 and CDR2 are SGHTA and FQGNSA. In nucleotides, the CDR3 is TGTGCCAGCAGCTTGATGAGCGGGGGCTTCAACAACGAGCAGTTCTTC. Its protein product is CASSLMSGGFNNEQFF.

This clonotype was counted ten times or more. V usage is TRBV28 and J usage is TRBJ1-2; TRBD1 matches 7 bases. V lost 2 bases to trimming and J lost 8 bases; unmatched junction nucleotides: 11. CDR3 length equals 15 residues. Germline-derived CDR1 and CDR2 are MDHEN and SYDVKM. The CDR3 protein is CASSLSPGGWNGYTF. The CDR3 coding sequence is TGTGCCAGCAGTTTAAGTCCAGGGGGATGGAACGGCTACACCTTC.

The chain is built from TRBV12-3 or TRBV12-4 and TRBJ2-1; the D gene is possibly TRBD1 (5 bases). This CDR3 has 16 residues. Trimming took 5 bases from V and 2 from J, leaving 16 bases between them. CDR3 DNA: TGTGCCAGCAGTCCAAAGGGGATAGGAGCCTACAATGAGCAGTTCTTC. Residues: CASSPKGIGAYNEQFF.

This clonotype has just a few counts. The chain has TRBV2 and TRBJ2-5; tentatively, D is TRBD2 (6 bases). The CDR3 sequence is 14 residues long. Germline V gives CDR1 SNHLY, CDR2 FYNNEI. The V gene lost 5 bases and the J gene lost 11 bases, with 21 bases spanning the gap. This chain's CDR3 is CASSQLANGIEQYF. For the CDR3, the DNA is TGTGCCAGCAGTCAACTAGCAAACGGGATTGAGCAGTACTTC.